This entry features one TCR beta chain sequence. Trimming took off 4 bases at V and 1 base at J, with 13 bases between the two ends. The germline CDR1 and CDR2 sequences are SGHRS and YFSETQ. This CDR3 is built from 15 residues. This entry belongs to a study of blood T cell repertoires in COVID-19. Authors' data handling: Nucleated cell counts were estimated from reference gene primer amplification. This table comes from immunoSEQ multiplex PCR, and its TCRdb copy is limited to in-frame clones, with some not included. Clone size and V and J calls were adopted from that table, with D and trimming inferred from the DNA. In the table there are more than 100,000 clones, approximately 90% of which are singletons.

The source material was peripheral blood. The chain uses TRBV5-1 and TRBJ2-3; D is possibly TRBD1 (6 bases). This sequence originates from a man in his 70s with active COVID-19. CDR3: CASSAQGAGTDTQYF. The CDR3 DNA is TGCGCCAGCAGCGCACAGGGCGCCGGCACAGATACGCAGTATTTT. The variable domain in full, completed from reference TRBV5-1 and TRBJ2-3, reads KAGVTQTPRYLIKTRGQQVTLSCSPISGHRSVSWYQQTPGQGLQFLFEYFSETQRNKGNFPGRFSGRQFSNSRSEMNVSTLELGDSALYLCASSAQGAGTDTQYFGPGTRLTVL.